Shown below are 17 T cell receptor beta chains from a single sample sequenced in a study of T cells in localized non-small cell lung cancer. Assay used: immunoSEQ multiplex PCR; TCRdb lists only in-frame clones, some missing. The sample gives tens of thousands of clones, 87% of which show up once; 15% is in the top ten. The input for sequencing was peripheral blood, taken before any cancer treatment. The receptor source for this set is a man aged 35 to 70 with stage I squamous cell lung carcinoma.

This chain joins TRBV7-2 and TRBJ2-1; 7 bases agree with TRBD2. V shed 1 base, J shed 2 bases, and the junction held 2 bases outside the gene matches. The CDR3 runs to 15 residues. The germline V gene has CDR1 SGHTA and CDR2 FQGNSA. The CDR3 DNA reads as TGTGCCAGCAGCTTAGTTGGGGGGGCCTACAATGAGCAGTTCTTC. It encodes CASSLVGGAYNEQFF.

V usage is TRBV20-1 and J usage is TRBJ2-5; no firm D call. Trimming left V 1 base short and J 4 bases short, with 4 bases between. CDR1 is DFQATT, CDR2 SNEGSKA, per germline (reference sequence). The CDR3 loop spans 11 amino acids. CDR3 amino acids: CSARGVETQYF. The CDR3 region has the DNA TGCAGTGCTAGAGGGGTAGAGACCCAGTACTTC.

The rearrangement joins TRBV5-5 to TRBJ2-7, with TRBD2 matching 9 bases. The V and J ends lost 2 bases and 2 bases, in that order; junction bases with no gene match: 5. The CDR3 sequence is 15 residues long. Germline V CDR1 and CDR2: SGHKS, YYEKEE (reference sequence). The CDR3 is CASSLAGGRTYEQYF. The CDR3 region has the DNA TGTGCCAGCAGCTTAGCGGGGGGACGAACCTACGAGCAGTACTTC.

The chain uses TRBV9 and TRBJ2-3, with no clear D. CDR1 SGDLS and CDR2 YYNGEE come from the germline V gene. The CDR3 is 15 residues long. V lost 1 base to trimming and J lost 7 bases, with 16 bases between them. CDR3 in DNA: TGTGCCAGCAGCGTAACAGTCGGCGCGTCCAATACGCAGTATTTT. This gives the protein CASSVTVGASNTQYF.

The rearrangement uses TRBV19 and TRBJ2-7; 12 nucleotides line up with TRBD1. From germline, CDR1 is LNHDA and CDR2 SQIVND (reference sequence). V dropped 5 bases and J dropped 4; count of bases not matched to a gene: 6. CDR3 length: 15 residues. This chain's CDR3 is CASSSPGQGAYEQYF. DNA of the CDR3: TGTGCCAGTAGTTCCCCGGGACAGGGGGCTTACGAGCAGTACTTC.

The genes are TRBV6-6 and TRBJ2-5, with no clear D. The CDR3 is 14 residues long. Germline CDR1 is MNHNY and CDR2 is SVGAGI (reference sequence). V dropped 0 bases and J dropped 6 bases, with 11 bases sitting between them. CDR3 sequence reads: CASSYSTAGQTQYF. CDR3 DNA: TGTGCCAGCAGTTACTCTACGGCTGGCCAGACCCAGTACTTC.

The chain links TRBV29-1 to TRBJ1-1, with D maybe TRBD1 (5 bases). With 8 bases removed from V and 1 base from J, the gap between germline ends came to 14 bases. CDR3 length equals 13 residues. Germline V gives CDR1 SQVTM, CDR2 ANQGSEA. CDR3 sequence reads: CSTRGGRNTEAFF. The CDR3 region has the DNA TGCAGCACCCGCGGGGGTCGGAACACTGAAGCTTTCTTT.

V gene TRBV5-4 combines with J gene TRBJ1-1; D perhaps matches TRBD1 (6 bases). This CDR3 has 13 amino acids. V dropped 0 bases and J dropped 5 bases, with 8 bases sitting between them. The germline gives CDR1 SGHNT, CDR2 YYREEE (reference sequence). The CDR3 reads CASSLEGGTEAFF. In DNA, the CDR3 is TGTGCCAGCAGCTTGGAAGGGGGAACTGAAGCTTTCTTT.

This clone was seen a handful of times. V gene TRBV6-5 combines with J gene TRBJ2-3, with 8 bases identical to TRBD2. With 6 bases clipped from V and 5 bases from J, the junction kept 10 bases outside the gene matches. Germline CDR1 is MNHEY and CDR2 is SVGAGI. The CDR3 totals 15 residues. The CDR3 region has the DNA TGTGCCAGCAGATCCTCGGGGGGGCAGGGAGATACGCAGTATTTT. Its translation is CASRSSGGQGDTQYF.

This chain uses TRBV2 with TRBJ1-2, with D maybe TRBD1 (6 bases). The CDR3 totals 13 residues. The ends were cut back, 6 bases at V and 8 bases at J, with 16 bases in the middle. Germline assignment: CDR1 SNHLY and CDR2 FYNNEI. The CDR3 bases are TGTGCCAGCAGGTTCGGGGGGGCGCTGGGCTACACCTTC. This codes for CASRFGGALGYTF.

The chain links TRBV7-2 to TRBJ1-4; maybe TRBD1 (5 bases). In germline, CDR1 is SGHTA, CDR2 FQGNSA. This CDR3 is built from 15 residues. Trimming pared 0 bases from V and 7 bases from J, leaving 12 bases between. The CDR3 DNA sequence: TGTGCCAGCAGCTTAGCTCGGCAGGGCGGTGAAAAACTGTTTTTT. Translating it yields CASSLARQGGEKLFF.

CDR3 amino acids: CASSPTGRSGNQPQHF. The DNA for the CDR3 is TGTGCCAGCAGCCCTACAGGGAGAAGCGGCAATCAGCCCCAGCATTTT. The genes are TRBV4-2 and TRBJ1-5; D might be TRBD1 (6 bases). Trimming cost V 4 bases and J 2 bases, with 15 bases left between them. Germline-derived CDR1 and CDR2 are LGHNA and YNFKEQ. The CDR3 totals 16 residues.

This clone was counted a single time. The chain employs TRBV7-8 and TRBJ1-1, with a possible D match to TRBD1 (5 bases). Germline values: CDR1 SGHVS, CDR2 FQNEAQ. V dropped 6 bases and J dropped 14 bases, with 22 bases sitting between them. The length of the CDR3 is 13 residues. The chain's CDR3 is CASSYISGSEFFF. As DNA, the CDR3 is TGTGCCAGCAGTTATATTTCAGGGTCAGAGTTCTTCTTT.

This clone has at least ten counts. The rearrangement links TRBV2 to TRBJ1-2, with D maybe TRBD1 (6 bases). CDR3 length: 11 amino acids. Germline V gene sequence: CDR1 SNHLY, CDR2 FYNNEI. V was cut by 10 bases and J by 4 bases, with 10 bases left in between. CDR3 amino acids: CAIGQIYGYTF. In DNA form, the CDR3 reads TGTGCCATAGGACAGATCTATGGCTACACCTTC.

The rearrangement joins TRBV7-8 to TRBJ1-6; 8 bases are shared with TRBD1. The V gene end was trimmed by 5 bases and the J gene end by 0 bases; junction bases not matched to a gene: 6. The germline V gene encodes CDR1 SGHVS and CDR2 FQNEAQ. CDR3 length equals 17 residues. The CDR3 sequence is CASSVGTGLSYNSPLHF. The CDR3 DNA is TGTGCCAGCAGCGTGGGGACAGGCCTCTCCTATAATTCACCCCTCCACTTT.

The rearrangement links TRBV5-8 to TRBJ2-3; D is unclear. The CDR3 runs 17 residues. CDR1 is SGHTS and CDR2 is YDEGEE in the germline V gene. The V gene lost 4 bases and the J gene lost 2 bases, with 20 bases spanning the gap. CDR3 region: CASSPPKVVKVTDTQYF. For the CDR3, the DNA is TGTGCCAGCAGCCCCCCTAAGGTAGTGAAGGTCACAGATACGCAGTATTTT.

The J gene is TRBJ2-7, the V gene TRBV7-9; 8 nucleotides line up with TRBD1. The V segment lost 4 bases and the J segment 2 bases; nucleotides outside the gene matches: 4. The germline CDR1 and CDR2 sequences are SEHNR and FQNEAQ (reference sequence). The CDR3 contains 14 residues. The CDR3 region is CASSSRTGPYEQYF. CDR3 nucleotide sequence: TGTGCCAGCAGCTCCCGGACAGGGCCCTACGAGCAGTACTTC. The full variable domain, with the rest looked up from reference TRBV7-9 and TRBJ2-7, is DTGVSQNPRHKITKRGQNVTFRCDPISEHNRLYWYRQTLGQGPEFLTYFQNEAQLEKSRLLSDRFSAERPKGSFSTLEIQRTEQGDSAMYLCASSSRTGPYEQYFGPGTRLTVT.